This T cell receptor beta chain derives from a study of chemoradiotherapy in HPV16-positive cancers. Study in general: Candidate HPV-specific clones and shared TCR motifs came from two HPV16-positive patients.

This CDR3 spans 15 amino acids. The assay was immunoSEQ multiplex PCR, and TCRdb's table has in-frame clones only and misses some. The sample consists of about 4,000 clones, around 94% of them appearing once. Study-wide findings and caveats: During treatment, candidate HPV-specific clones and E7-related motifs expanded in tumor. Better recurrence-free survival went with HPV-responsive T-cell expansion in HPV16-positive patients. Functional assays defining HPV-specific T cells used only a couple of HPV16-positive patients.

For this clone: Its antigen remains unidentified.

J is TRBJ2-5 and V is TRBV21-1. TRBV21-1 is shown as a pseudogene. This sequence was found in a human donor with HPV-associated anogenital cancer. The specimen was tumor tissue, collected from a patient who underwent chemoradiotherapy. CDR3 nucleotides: TGTGCCAGCAGCAAAAAATGGGTGTACCAAGAGACCCAGTACTTC. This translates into CASSKKWVYQETQYF.